The clone carrying this T cell receptor beta chain has ten or more counts. Antigen specificity is unknown. Per germline, CDR1 DFQATT and CDR2 SNEGSKA (reference sequence). CDR3 length: 14 residues. The V and J ends lost 3 bases and 5 bases, in that order; junction bases with no gene match: 6. This sample was included in a study of glioma-infiltrating T cells. Study results and limitations: Very few CDR3 sequences were shared between tissue and blood.

TCR alpha and beta CDR3 regions were amplified from RNA using iRepertoire nested multiplex PCR. MiXCR, run by TCRdb on the multiplex PCR reads, gives a single entry per CDR3 protein. The sample lists about 45,000 distinct CDR3 sequences, under 25% occurring once. Sequencing was performed on glioma tissue, nonneoplastic brain tissue, or PBMCs (not recorded which). This rearrangement joins TRBV20-1 to TRBJ2-7; TRBD2 agrees at 11 bases. This sequence was found in a human donor with low-grade glioma or glioblastoma, undergoing nonglioma brain surgery, or in good health (not recorded which). CDR3 in amino acids: CSARNSGGADEQYV. The CDR3 DNA is TGCAGTGCTAGGAATAGCGGGGGGGCCGACGAGCAGTACGTC.